This TCR beta chain was identified in a study of cytomegalovirus exposure and HLA in healthy donors. Study-wide background: Early released data comprised about 85 million unique TCRs from HLA-typed donors. Among 350 to 500 genotyped donors, around 80% fell in the Caucasian-associated ancestry cluster.

PCR was performed using 60 Vbeta and 13 Jbeta primers. Sequenced by immunoSEQ multiplex PCR; TCRdb stores in-frame clones only, minus some. The sample carries about 200,000 clones, 70% to 90% recorded once. V was clipped by 2 bases and J by 5 bases, with 15 bases between them. This CDR3 is 15 amino acids long. Germline V gives CDR1 MNHEY, CDR2 SVGAGI. The sequence was obtained from a man aged 25-45 years in good health and CMV-seronegative. J is TRBJ1-2 and V is TRBV6-5; weak D call: TRBD1 (5 bases). Specimen: PBMCs. This CDR3 is CASSYDRYTGYGYTF. The DNA of the CDR3 is TGTGCCAGCAGTTACGATCGTTATACAGGTTATGGCTACACCTTC.